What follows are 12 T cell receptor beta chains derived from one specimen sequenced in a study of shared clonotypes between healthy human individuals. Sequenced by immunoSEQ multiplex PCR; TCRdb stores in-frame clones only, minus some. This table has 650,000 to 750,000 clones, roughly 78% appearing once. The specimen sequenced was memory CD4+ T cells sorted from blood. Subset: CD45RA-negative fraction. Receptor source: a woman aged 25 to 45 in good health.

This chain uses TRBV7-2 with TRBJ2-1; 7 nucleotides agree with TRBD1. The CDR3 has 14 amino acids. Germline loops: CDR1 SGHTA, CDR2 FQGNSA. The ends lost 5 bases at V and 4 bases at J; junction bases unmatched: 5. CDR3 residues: CASSPKTGYNEQFF. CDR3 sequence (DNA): TGTGCCAGCAGCCCCAAGACAGGGTACAATGAGCAGTTCTTC.

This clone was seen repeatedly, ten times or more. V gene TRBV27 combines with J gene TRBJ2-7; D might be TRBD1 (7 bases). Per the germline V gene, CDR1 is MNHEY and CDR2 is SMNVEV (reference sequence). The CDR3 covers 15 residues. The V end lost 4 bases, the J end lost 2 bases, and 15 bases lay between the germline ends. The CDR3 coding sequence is TGTGCCAGCAGTTCCTCGACTAGGGGGCCCTACGAGCAGTACTTC. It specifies CASSSSTRGPYEQYF.

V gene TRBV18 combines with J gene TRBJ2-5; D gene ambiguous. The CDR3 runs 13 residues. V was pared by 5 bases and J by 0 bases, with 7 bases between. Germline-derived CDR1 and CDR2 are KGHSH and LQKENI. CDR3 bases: TGTGCCAGCTCAAAGCTAGACCAAGAGACCCAGTACTTC. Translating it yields CASSKLDQETQYF.

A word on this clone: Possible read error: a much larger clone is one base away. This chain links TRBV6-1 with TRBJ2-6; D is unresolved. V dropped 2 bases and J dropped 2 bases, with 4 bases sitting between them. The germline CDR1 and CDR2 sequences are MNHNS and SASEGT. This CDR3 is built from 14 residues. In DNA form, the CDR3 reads TGTGCCAGCAGTGAACCCCCTGGGGCCAACGTCCTGACTTTC. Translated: CASSEPPGANVLTF.

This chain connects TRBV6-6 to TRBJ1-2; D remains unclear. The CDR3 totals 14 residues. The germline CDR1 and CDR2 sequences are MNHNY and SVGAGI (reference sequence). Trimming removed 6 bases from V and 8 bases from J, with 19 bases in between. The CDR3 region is CASSSQQSSGGYTF. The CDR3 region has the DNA TGTGCCAGCAGCTCCCAGCAGTCTTCGGGGGGCTACACCTTC.

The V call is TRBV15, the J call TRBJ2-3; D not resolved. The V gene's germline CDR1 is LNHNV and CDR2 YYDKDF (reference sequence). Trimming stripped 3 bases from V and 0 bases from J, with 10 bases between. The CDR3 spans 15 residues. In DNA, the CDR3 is TGTGCCACCAGCAGTTTGACTGCTAGCACAGATACGCAGTATTTT. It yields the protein CATSSLTASTDTQYF.

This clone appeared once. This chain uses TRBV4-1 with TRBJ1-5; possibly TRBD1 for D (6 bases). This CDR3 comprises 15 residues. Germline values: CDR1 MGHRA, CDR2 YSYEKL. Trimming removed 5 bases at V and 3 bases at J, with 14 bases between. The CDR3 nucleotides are TGCGCCAGCAGCAGGGTACAGGGTTTCAATCAGCCCCAGCATTTT. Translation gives CASSRVQGFNQPQHF.

CDR3 residues: CASSLRTGGRIEQYF. The CDR3 DNA sequence: TGTGCCAGCAGTCTTCGGACAGGGGGCCGAATCGAGCAGTACTTC. The chain couples TRBV28 to TRBJ2-7, with TRBD1 matching 11 bases. Germline-derived CDR1 and CDR2 are MDHEN and SYDVKM. This CDR3 comprises 15 residues. Trimming cost V 5 bases and J 6 bases; bases outside gene matches: 9.

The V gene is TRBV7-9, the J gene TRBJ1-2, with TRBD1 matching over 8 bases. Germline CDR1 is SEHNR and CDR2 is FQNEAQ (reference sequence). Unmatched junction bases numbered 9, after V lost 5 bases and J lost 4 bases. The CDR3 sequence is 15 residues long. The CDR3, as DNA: TGTGCCAGCAGCAGCGGGACAGGTCGGGGCTATGGCTACACCTTC. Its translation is CASSSGTGRGYGYTF.

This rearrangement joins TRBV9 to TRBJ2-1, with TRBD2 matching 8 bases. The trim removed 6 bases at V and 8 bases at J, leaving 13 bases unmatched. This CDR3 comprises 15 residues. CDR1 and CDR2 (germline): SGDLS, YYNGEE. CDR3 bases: TGTGCCAGCACCCTCTCGGGACTAGGGACCGATGAGCAGTTCTTC. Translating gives CASTLSGLGTDEQFF.

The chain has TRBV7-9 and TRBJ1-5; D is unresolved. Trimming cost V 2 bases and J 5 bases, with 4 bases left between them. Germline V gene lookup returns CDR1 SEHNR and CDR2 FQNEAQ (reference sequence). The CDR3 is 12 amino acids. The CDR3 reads CASSLLDQPQHF. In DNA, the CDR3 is TGTGCCAGCAGCTTACTCGATCAGCCCCAGCATTTT.

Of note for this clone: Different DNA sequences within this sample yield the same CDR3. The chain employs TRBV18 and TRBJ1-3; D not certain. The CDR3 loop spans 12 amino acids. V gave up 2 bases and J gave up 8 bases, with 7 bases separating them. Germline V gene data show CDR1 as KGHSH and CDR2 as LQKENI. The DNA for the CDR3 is TGTGCCAGCTCACCAGGCGAGGACACCATATATTTT. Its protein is CASSPGEDTIYF.